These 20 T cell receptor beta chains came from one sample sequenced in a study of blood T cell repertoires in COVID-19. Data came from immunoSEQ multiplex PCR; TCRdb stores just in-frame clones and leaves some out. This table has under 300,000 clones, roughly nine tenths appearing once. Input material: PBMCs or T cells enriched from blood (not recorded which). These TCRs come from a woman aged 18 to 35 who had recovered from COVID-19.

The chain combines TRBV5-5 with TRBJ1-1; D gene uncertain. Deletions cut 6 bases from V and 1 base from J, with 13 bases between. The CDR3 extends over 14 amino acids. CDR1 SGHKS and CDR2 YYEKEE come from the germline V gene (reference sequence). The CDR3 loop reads CASIIGRANTEAFF. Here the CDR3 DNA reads TGTGCCAGCATCATTGGGAGAGCGAACACTGAAGCTTTCTTT.

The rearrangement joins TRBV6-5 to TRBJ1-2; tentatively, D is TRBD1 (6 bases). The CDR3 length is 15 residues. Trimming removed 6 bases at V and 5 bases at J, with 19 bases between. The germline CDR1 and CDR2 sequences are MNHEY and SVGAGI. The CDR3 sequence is CASRNLRGAEYGYTF. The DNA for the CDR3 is TGTGCCAGCAGGAATCTTCGGGGGGCGGAATATGGCTACACCTTC.

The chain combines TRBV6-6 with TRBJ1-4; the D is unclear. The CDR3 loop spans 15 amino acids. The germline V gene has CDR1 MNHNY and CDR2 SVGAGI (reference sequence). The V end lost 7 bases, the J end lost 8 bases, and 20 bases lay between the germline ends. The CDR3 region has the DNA TGTGCCAGCATCCACCGCCGGACTGGCATGGAAAAACTGTTTTTT. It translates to CASIHRRTGMEKLFF.

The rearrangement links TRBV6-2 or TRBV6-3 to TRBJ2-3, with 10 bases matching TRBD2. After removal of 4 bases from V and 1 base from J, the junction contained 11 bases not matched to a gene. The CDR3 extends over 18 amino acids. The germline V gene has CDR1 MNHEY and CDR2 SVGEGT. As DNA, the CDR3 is TGTGCCAGCAGTTTGTCGCTACCCCTAGCGGGGGGCACAGATACGCAGTATTTT. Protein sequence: CASSLSLPLAGGTDTQYF.

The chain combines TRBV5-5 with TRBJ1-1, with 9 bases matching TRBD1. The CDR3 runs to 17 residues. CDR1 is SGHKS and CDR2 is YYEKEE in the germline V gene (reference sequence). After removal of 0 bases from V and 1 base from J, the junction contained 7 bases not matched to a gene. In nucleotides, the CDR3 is TGTGCCAGCAGCTTGGCCGCAACAGGGGGCAGGAACACTGAAGCTTTCTTT. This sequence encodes CASSLAATGGRNTEAFF. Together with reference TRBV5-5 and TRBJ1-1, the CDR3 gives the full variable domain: DAGVTQSPTHLIKTRGQQVTLRCSPISGHKSVSWYQQVLGQGPQFIFQYYEKEERGRGNFPDRFSARQFPNYSSELNVNALLLGDSALYLCASSLAATGGRNTEAFFGQGTRLTVV.

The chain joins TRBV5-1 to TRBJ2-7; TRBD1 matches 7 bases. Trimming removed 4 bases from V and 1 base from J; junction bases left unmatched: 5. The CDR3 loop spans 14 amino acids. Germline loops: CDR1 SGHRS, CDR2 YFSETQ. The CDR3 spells CASSREGQSYEQYF. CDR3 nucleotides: TGCGCCAGCAGCCGCGAGGGACAGTCCTACGAGCAGTACTTC. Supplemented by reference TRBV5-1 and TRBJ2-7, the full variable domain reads KAGVTQTPRYLIKTRGQQVTLSCSPISGHRSVSWYQQTPGQGLQFLFEYFSETQRNKGNFPGRFSGRQFSNSRSEMNVSTLELGDSALYLCASSREGQSYEQYFGPGTRLTVT.

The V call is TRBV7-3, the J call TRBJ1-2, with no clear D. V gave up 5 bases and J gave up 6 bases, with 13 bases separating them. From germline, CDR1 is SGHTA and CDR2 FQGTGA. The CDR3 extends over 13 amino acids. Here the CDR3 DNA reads TGTGCCAGCAGCCTGACCTTCCGGGATGGCTACACCTTC. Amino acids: CASSLTFRDGYTF.

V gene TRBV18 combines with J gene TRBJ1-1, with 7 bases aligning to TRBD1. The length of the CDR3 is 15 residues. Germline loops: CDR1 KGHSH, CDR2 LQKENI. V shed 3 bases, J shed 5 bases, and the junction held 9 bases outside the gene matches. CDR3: CASSPQGVTVTEAFF. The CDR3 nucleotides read TGTGCCAGCTCACCCCAGGGGGTCACGGTAACTGAAGCTTTCTTT.

In nucleotides, the CDR3 is TGTGCCAGCAGCTCAGGACCCAGGGGAGAGACTGAAGCTTTCTTT. Encoded protein: CASSSGPRGETEAFF. The gene calls are TRBV11-2 and TRBJ1-1; the D gene is possibly TRBD1 (6 bases). The CDR3 totals 15 residues. CDR1 SGHAT and CDR2 FQNNGV come from the germline V gene. V was clipped by 4 bases and J by 5 bases, with 17 bases between them.

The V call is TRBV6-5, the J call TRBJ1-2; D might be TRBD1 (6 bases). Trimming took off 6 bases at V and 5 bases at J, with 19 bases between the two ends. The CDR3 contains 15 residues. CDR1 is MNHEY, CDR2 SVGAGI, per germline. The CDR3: CASSPTGRKGYGYTF. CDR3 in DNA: TGTGCCAGCAGCCCGACAGGTCGCAAAGGGTATGGCTACACCTTC.

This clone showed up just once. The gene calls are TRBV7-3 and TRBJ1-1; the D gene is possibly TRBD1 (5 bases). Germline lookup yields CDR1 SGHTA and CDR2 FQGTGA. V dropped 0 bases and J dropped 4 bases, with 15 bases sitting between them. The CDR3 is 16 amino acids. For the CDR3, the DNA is TGTGCCAGCAGCTTAACGAAGCAGGGCCAGGGCACTGAAGCTTTCTTT. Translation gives CASSLTKQGQGTEAFF.

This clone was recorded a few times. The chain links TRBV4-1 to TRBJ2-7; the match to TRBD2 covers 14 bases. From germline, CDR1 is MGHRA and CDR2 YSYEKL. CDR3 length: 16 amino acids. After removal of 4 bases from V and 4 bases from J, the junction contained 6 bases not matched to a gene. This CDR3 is CASSPSRTSGGYEQYF. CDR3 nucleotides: TGCGCCAGCAGCCCCTCTCGGACTAGCGGGGGGTACGAGCAGTACTTC.

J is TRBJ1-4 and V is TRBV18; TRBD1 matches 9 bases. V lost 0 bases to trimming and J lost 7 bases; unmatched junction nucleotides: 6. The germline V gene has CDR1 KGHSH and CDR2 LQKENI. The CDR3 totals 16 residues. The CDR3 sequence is CASSPPGDRASEKLFF. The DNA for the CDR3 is TGTGCCAGCTCACCACCGGGGGACAGGGCGAGTGAAAAACTGTTTTTT.

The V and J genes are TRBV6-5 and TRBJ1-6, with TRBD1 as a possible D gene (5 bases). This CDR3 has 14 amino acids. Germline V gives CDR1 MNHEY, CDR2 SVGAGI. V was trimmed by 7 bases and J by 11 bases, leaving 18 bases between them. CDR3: CASKEGMGGAPLHF. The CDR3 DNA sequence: TGTGCCAGCAAGGAGGGGATGGGGGGTGCACCCCTCCACTTT.

The CDR3 loop reads CASSPREYTEAFF. In DNA form, the CDR3 reads TGTGCCAGCAGCCCCCGGGAATACACTGAAGCTTTCTTT. The rearrangement joins TRBV3-1 (or the pseudogene TRBV3-2) to TRBJ1-1; D unresolved. The CDR3 spans 13 residues. CDR1 is LGHDT, CDR2 YNNKEL, per germline (reference sequence). V was shortened by 4 bases and J by 3 bases, with 9 bases between the two germline ends.

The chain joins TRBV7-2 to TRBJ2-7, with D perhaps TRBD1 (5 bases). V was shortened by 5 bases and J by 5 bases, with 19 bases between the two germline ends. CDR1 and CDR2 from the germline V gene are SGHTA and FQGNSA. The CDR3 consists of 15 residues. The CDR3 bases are TGTGCCAGCAGCCCCTTCGGGCAGGGTATACACGAGCAGTACTTC. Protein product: CASSPFGQGIHEQYF.

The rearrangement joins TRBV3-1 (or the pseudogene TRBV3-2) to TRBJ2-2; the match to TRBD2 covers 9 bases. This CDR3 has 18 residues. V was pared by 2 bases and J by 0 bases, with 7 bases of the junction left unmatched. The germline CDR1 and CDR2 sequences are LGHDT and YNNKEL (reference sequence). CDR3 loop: CASSQLLAGKTNTGELFF. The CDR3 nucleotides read TGTGCCAGCAGCCAACTTCTAGCGGGGAAGACGAACACCGGGGAGCTGTTTTTT.

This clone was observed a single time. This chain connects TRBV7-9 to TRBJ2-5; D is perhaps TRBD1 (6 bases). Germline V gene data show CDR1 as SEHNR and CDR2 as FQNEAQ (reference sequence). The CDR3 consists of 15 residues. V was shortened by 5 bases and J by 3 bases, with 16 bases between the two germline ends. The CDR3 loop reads CASSRRAGAEETQYF. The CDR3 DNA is TGTGCCAGCAGCCGACGGGCAGGGGCGGAAGAGACCCAGTACTTC.

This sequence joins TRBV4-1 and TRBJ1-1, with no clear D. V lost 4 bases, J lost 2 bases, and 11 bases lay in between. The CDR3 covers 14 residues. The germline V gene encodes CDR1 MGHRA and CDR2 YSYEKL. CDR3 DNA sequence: TGCGCCAGCAGCCCCCGTACGGTAAACACTGAAGCTTTCTTT. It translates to CASSPRTVNTEAFF.

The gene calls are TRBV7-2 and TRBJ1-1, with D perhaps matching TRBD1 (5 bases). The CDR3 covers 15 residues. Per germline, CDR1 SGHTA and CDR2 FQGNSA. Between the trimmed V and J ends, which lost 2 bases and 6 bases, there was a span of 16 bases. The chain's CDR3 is CASSLILGPRAEAFF. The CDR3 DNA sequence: TGTGCCAGCAGCTTAATCTTGGGGCCAAGGGCTGAAGCTTTCTTT.